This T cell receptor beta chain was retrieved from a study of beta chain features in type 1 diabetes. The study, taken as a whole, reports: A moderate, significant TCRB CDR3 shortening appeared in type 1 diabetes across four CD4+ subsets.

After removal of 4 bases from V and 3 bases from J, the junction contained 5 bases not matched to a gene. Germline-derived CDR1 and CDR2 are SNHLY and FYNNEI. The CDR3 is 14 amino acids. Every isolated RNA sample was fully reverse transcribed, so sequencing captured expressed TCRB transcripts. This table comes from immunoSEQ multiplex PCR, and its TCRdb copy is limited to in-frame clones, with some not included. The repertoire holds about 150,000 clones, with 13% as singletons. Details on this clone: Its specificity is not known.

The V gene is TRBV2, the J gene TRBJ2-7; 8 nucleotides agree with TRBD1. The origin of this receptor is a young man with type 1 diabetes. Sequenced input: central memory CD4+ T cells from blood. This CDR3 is CASSAPTGVYEQYF. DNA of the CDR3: TGTGCCAGCAGTGCCCCGACAGGGGTCTACGAGCAGTACTTC. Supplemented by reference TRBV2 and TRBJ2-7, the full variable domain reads EPEVTQTPSHQVTQMGQEVILRCVPISNHLYFYWYRQILGQKVEFLVSFYNNEISEKSEIFDDQFSVERPDGSNFTLKIRSTKLEDSAMYFCASSAPTGVYEQYFGPGTRLTVT.